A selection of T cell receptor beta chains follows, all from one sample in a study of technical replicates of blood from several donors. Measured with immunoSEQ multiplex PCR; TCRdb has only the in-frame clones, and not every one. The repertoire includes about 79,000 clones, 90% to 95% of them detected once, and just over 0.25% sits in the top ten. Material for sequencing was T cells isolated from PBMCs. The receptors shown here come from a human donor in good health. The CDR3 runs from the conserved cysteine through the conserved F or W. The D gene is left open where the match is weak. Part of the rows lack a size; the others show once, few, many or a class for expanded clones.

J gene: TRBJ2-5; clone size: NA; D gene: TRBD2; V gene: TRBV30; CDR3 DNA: TGTGCCTGGCGCCTAGCGGGGGGGGAGACCCAGTACTTC; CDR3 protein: CAWRLAGGETQYF
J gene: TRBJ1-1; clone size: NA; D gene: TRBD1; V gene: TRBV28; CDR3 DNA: TGTGCCAGCAGTTGGGGGACAGGCAAAACTGAAGCTTTCTTT; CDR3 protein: CASSWGTGKTEAFF
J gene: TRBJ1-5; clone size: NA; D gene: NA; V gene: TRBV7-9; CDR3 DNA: TGTGCCAGCAGCTTAGAGCCCCTACAGCCCCAGCATTTT; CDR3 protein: CASSLEPLQPQHF
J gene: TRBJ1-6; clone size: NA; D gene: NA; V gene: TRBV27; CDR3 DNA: TGTGCCAGCAGTAAAAGCCCAGCGAGCTCCTATAATTCACCCCTCCACTTT; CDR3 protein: CASSKSPASSYNSPLHF
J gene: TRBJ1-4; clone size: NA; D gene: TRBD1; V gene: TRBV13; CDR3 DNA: TGTGCCAGCAGCCGATTGGGACAGGTGGATGAAAAACTGTTTTTT; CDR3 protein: CASSRLGQVDEKLFF
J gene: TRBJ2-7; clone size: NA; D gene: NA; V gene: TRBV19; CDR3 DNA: TGTGCCAGTAGTTATTACCCGCGGGGCGAGCAGTACTTC; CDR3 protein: CASSYYPRGEQYF
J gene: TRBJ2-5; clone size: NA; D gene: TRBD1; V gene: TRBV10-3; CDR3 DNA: TGTGCCATCAGCGGGACAGAGGTAGAGACCCAGTACTTC; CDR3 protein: CAISGTEVETQYF
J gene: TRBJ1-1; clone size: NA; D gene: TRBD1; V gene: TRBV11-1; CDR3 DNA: TGTGCCAGCGGCATCGGGACAGGGTTAAAGGGAGCTTTCTTT; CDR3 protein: CASGIGTGLKGAFF
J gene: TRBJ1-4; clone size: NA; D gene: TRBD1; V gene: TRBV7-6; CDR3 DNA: TGTGCCAGCAGCTTAGCGAAAACGGGACAGGGGCATGAAAAACTGTTTTTT; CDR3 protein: CASSLAKTGQGHEKLFF
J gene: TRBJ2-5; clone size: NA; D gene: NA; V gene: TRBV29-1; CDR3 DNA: TGCAGCGTTGTGGGGGGAGAGACCCAGTACTTC; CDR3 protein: CSVVGGETQYF
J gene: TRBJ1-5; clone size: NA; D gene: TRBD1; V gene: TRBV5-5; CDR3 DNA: TGTGCCAGCAGCCTGGGGACAGAAAGAAATCAGCCCCAGCATTTT; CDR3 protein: CASSLGTERNQPQHF
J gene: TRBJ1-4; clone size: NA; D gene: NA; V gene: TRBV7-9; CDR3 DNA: TGTGCCAGCAGTCTTCGTAGTGCGGCTAATGAAAAACTGTTTTTT; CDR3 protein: CASSLRSAANEKLFF
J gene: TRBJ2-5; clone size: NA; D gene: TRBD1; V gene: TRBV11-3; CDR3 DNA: TGTGCCAGCGGGACAGGGGAGACCCAGTACTTC; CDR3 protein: CASGTGETQYF
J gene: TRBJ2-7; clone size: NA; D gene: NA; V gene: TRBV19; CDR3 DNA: TGTGCCAGTAGCGGAAGGGGTTCCGCATACGAGCAGTACTTC; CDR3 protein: CASSGRGSAYEQYF
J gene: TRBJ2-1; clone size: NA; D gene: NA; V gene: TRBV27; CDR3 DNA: TGTGCCAGCAGTTTATACTCGGGAGATGGCAATGAGCAGTTCTTC; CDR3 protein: CASSLYSGDGNEQFF
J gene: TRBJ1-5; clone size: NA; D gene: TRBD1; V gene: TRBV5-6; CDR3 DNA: TGTGCCAGCAGCTTCGGGACAGGGTTCGGTCAGCCCCAGCATTTT; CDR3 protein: CASSFGTGFGQPQHF
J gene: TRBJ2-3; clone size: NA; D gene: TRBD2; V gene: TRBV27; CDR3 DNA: TGTGCCAGCAGTTTGCCGGGACTAGGGGGCACAGATACGCAGTATTTT; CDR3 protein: CASSLPGLGGTDTQYF
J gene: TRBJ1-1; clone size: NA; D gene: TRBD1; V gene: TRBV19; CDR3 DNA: TGTGCCAGTAGTGTAACATCGCCGGGACAGAAAGCTTTCTTT; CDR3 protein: CASSVTSPGQKAFF
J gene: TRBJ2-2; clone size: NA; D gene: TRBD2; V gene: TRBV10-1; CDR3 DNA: TGCGCCAGCAGCGGTGAATTAAGCGGGAGAGGCACCGGGGAGCTGTTTTTT; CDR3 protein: CASSGELSGRGTGELFF
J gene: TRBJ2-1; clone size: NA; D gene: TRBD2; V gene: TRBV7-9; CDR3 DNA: TGTGCCAGCAGCCCCGGGACTAGCGGGGGGGTATACAATGAGCAGTTCTTC; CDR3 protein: CASSPGTSGGVYNEQFF
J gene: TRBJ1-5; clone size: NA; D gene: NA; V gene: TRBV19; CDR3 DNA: TGTGCCAGTTCCTTTTCTATTGATCAGCCCCAGCATTTT; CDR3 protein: CASSFSIDQPQHF
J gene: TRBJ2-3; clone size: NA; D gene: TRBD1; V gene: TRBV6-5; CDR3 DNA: TGTGCCATTAGGAACAGGGGTGCAGATACGCAGTATTTT; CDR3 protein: CAIRNRGADTQYF
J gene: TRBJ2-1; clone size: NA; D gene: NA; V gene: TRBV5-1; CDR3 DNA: TGCGCCAGCAGTTTGGCGCGGGACCCGCCTGAGCAGTTCTTC; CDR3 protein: CASSLARDPPEQFF
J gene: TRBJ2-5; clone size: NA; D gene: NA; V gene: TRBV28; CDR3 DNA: TGTGCCAGCAGCCTTGGAGGGCAGAGGTACCAAGAGACCCAGTACTTC; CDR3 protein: CASSLGGQRYQETQYF
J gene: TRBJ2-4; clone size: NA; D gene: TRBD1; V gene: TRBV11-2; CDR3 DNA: TGTGCCAGCAGCGCCATACAGGGGGCCAGAAACATTCAGTACTTC; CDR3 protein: CASSAIQGARNIQYF
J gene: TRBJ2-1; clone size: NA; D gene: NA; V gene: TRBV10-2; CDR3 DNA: TGCGCCAGCAGTGAGTCTTCGGGAACTACTAGCTCCTACAATGAGCAGTTCTTC; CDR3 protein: CASSESSGTTSSYNEQFF
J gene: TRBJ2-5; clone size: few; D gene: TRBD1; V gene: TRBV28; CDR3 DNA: TGTGCCAGCAGTAACCCGGGACAGGGGCGGGGGGAGACCCAGTACTTC; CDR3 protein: CASSNPGQGRGETQYF
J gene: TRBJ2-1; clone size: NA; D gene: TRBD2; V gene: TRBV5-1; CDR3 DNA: TGCGCCAGCAGCCGGGGGGTATCTCTTGAGCAGTTCTTC; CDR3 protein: CASSRGVSLEQFF
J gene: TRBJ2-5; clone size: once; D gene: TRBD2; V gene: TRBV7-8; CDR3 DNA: TGTGCCAGCAGCTTAGATAGCGGGAGGGAGGGAGAGACCCAGTACTTC; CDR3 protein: CASSLDSGREGETQYF
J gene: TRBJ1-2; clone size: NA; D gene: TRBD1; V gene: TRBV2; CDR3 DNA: TGTGCCAGCAGTGGGGGACAGAACTATGGCTACACCTTC; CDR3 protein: CASSGGQNYGYTF
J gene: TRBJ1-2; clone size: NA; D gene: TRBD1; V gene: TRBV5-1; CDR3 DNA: TGCGCCAGCAGCTTTGATCCGGGACAGGGAGACTATGGCTACACCTTC; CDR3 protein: CASSFDPGQGDYGYTF
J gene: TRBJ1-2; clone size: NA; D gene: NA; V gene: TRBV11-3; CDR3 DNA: TGTGCCAGCAGCTCAGGCAGCTATGGCTACACCTTC; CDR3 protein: CASSSGSYGYTF
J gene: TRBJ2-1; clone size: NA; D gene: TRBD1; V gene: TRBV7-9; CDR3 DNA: TGTGCCAGCAGCTTAAGTTTGCGGACAGGGGAAAATGAGCAGTTCTTC; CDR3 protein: CASSLSLRTGENEQFF
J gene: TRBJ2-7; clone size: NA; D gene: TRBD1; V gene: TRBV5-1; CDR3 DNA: TGCGCCAGCAGCCGAGGGACAGGACCCTCCTACGAGCAGTACTTC; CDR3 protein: CASSRGTGPSYEQYF
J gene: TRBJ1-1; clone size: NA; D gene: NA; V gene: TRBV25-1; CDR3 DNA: TGTGCCAGCAGAGCGGGGGGGATAGCTTTCTTT; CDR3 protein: CASRAGGIAFF
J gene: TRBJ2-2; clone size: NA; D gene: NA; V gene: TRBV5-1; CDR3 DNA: TGCGCCAGCAGCTTGGAGTTAGTGACCGGGGAGCTGTTTTTT; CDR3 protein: CASSLELVTGELFF
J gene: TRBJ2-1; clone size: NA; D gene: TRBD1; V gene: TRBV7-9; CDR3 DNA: TGTGCCAGCAGCCCTCGAGGGGGCGGTGGTATGAATGAGCAGTTCTTC; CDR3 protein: CASSPRGGGGMNEQFF
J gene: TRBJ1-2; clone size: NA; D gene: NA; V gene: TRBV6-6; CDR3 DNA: TGTGCCAGCAGTTACTCGCAGCCAGGGGCAATTGGCTACACCTTC; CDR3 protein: CASSYSQPGAIGYTF
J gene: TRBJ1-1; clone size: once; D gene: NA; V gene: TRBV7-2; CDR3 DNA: TGTGCCAGCAGCTTAGCGCGGGGTTGGGCTGAAGCTTTCTTT; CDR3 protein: CASSLARGWAEAFF
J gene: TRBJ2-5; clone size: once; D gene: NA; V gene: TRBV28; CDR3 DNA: TGTGCCAGCAGTCAGGGTAAAGAGACCCAGTACTTC; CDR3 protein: CASSQGKETQYF
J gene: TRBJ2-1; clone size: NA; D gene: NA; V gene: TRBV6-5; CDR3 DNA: TGTGCCAGCAGCCCCTCTAGATATGAGCAGTTCTTC; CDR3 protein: CASSPSRYEQFF
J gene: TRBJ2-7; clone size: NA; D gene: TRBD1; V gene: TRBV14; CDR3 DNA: TGTGCCAGCAGCACAGGGGGCAGCGACGAGCAGTACTTC; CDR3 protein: CASSTGGSDEQYF
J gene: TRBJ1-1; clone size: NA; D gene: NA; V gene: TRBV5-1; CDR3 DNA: TGCGCCAGCAGCTCCAACCAACAGGGTTCCACTGAAGCTTTCTTT; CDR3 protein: CASSSNQQGSTEAFF
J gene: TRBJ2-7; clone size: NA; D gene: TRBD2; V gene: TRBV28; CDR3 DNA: TGTGCCAGCAGTTTAGAAGGGACTACAGATTACGAGCAGTACTTC; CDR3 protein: CASSLEGTTDYEQYF
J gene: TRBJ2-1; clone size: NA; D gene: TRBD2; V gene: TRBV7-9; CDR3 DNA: TGTGCCAGCAGCTTAGGACTAGCGGGAAGGCAGCAGTTCTTC; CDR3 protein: CASSLGLAGRQQFF
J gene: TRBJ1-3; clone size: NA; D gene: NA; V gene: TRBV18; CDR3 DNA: TGTGCCAGCTCACCACCGACAGGTGGAAACACCATATATTTT; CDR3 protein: CASSPPTGGNTIYF
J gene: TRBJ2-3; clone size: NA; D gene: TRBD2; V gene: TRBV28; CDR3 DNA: TGTGCCAGCAGGGCTAGCGGAGTGGTAGATACGCAGTATTTT; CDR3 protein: CASRASGVVDTQYF
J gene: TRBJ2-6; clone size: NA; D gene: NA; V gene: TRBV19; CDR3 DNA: TGTGCCAGTAGTTTAGGGGCTTTGTCTGGGGCCAACGTCCTGACTTTC; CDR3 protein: CASSLGALSGANVLTF
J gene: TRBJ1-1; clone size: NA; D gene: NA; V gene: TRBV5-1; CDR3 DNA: TGCGCCAGCAGGGGGGGTCTTAACACTGAAGCTTTCTTT; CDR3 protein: CASRGGLNTEAFF
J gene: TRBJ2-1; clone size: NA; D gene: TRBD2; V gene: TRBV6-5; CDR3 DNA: TGTGCCAGCCACAGTAGCGGGAGGGCCTCGAATGAGCAGTTCTTC; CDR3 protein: CASHSSGRASNEQFF
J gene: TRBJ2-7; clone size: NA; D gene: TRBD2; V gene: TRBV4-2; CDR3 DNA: TGTGCCAGCAGCCAAGATAGCGGGGGCTCCTACGAGCAGTACTTC; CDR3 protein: CASSQDSGGSYEQYF
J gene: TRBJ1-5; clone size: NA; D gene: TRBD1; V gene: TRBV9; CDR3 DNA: TGTGCCAGCAGCTTGACAGGGGGCGGCAATCAGCCCCAGCATTTT; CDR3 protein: CASSLTGGGNQPQHF